This entry concerns a single T cell receptor (beta chain). Its antigen remains unidentified. This CDR3 has 14 residues. The germline V gene has CDR1 DFQATT and CDR2 SNEGSKA (reference sequence). The V end was cut by 7 bases, the J end by 10 bases, with 24 bases between. Samples came from axillary lymph nodes draining the breast cancer. This specimen belongs to a study of breast tumors, draining lymph nodes, adjacent tissues. General study points: Data fit most tumor T cells coming from lymph node, expanding in tumor. Tumor TCR diversity was below lymph nodes but above nontumor tissue.

In TCRdb, the multiplex PCR reads were re-called with MiXCR into one record per CDR3 protein. The repertoire holds 150,000 to 200,000 distinct CDR3 sequences, with roughly 30% as singletons. The V call is TRBV20-1, the J call TRBJ2-3; D is possibly TRBD2 (5 bases). Sequencing was carried out using axillary lymph node tissue. This receptor was obtained from a female donor with breast cancer. Some clones in this sample may be carry-over from other donors' samples. The CDR3 protein is CSGRIRPSTEAQYF. In nucleotides, the CDR3 is TGCAGTGGCCGGATACGCCCTAGCACAGAAGCGCAGTATTTT.